This note documents a single T cell receptor (beta chain) sequence. The CDR3 runs 15 residues. Trimming removed 5 bases at V and 2 bases at J, with 16 bases between. Germline V gene data show CDR1 as SGHRS and CDR2 as YFSETQ. This specimen belongs to a study of blood T cell repertoires in COVID-19. Study-level information: There were acute and convalescent COVID-19 samples, and they came from the United States, Italy and Spain.

How the authors handled the data: Researchers report that nucleated cell counts were estimated from reference gene primer amplification. Repertoires were generated with immunoSEQ multiplex PCR, while TCRdb's copy carries only in-frame clones and drops some. V and J calls and clone size come straight from that table; D and trimming were deduced from the DNA. The sample contains over 150,000 clones, roughly nine tenths of which appear only once. V is TRBV5-1 and J is TRBJ2-5; maybe TRBD1 (6 bases). Sequencing was done on a sample of peripheral blood. The origin of this receptor is a man between 65 and 79 years old with active or convalescent COVID-19. The CDR3 protein is CASRGGAGPQETQYF. CDR3 bases: TGCGCCAGCAGAGGGGGTGCAGGTCCACAAGAGACCCAGTACTTC.